The sequence of this T cell receptor beta chain was determined in a study of blood T cell repertoires in COVID-19. The table came from immunoSEQ multiplex PCR; TCRdb's copy has only in-frame clones and leaves some out. This sample has approximately 210,000 clones, with around 80% found just once. This CDR3 has 15 residues. From germline, CDR1 is SGHNT and CDR2 YYREEE (reference sequence). Trimming removed 0 bases at V and 1 base at J, with 7 bases between. The receptor comes from a woman aged 40 to 50 with acute or convalescent COVID-19. The genes are TRBV5-4 and TRBJ2-2; D is undetermined. The sample consisted of peripheral blood. CDR3 DNA sequence: TGTGCCAGCAGCTTGGGTCCCCAGAACACCGGGGAGCTGTTTTTT. Its protein is CASSLGPQNTGELFF.